This entry is about one T cell receptor (beta chain). This record comes from a study of blood T cell repertoires in COVID-19. Overall study context: COVID-19 samples, acute and convalescent, were from the United States, Italy and Spain. T cells, B-cell-depleted T cells, or PBMCs supplied cDNA or gDNA.

Per the original methods: The authors estimated nucleated cell counts from reference gene primer amplification. The data were produced by immunoSEQ multiplex PCR, yet TCRdb's version contains in-frame clones alone and is incomplete. The V and J calls and clone size come from that table; D and trimming were worked out from the DNA. The sample contains about 270,000 clones, roughly nine tenths of which appear only once. The trim removed 4 bases at V and 7 bases at J, leaving 17 bases unmatched. This CDR3 spans 17 amino acids. The germline V gene encodes CDR1 SGHVS and CDR2 FQNEAQ. Seattle-derived patients entered the study during active infection and were followed longitudinally.

Sequencing input: peripheral blood. The source of this sequence is a woman aged 25 to 45 with COVID-19, enrolled during active disease. J is TRBJ2-7 and V is TRBV7-8, with 9 bases identical to TRBD2. As DNA, the CDR3 is TGTGCCAGCAGCTCCCTCCGGGGTAGCGGGGGACTACGGGAGCAGTACTTC. Translating gives CASSSLRGSGGLREQYF.